Shown below are 30 T cell receptor beta chains from a single sample sequenced in a study of response to subunit inactivated influenza vaccine. From the RT-PCR reads, TCRdb called clonotypes with MiXCR, one entry per CDR3 protein. The table shows 800,000 to 1,000,000 distinct CDR3 sequences, with 20% to 25% occurring only once. Sequencing was performed on PBMCs from blood, taken about 5 days after vaccination. The receptor source for this set is a man aged 45 to 65 who received an inactivated influenza vaccine.

Comments on this clonotype: A read error may explain this, as a much larger clone is one base away. No conserved phenylalanine or tryptophan is present at the end of the CDR3, so a read error is the likely explanation. The V call is TRBV5-1, the J call TRBJ2-2; D is ambiguous. Per germline, CDR1 SGHRS and CDR2 YFSETQ. Trimming pared 0 bases from V and 7 bases from J, leaving 4 bases between. The CDR3 totals 12 residues. CDR3 nucleotide sequence: TGCGCCAGCAGCTTGGCCCTCGGGGAGCTGTTTGTT. It translates to CASSLALGELFV.

This clonotype was recorded many times. The genes are TRBV10-3 and TRBJ2-7; TRBD1 matches 7 bases. Trimming removed 11 bases from V and 3 bases from J; junction bases left unmatched: 7. The germline gives CDR1 ENHRY, CDR2 SYGVKD. The CDR3 totals 12 residues. CDR3 coding DNA: TGTGCCGTCCGGGACAGAAGCTACGAGCAGTACTTC. Protein sequence: CAVRDRSYEQYF.

This clonotype appeared a few times. J is TRBJ1-5 and V is TRBV20-1; 10 bases map to TRBD1. The CDR3 has 14 residues. The ends lost 5 bases at V and 6 bases at J; junction bases unmatched: 7. Germline CDR1 is DFQATT and CDR2 is SNEGSKA (reference sequence). The CDR3 reads CSAQAGTGVQPQHF. The DNA for the CDR3 is TGCAGTGCTCAGGCCGGGACAGGGGTTCAGCCCCAGCATTTT.

This chain links TRBV9 with TRBJ2-1, with a possible D match to TRBD2 (7 bases). The CDR3 is made up of 15 amino acids. CDR1 is SGDLS, CDR2 YYNGEE, per germline. Trimming pared 4 bases from V and 6 bases from J, leaving 17 bases between. CDR3 nucleotides: TGTGCCAGCAGCCCCAGAGGGGGGGCTGGCAATGAGCAGTTCTTC. Amino acids: CASSPRGGAGNEQFF.

The V call is TRBV29-1, the J call TRBJ2-5; D call uncertain. CDR1 SQVTM and CDR2 ANQGSEA come from the germline V gene. The V end was cut by 0 bases, the J end by 2 bases, with 10 bases between. This CDR3 comprises 14 residues. The CDR3 loop reads CSVEDGLVQETQYF. CDR3 bases: TGCAGCGTTGAAGATGGCCTCGTGCAAGAGACCCAGTACTTC.

This clonotype was seen a few times. This rearrangement joins TRBV4-3 to TRBJ2-5; 7 bases are a match to TRBD1. With 2 bases clipped from V and 2 bases from J, the junction kept 8 bases outside the gene matches. The CDR3 has 16 residues. Germline V gives CDR1 LGHNA, CDR2 YSLEER. CDR3: CASSQMGTEDQETQYF. The CDR3 DNA sequence: TGCGCCAGCAGCCAAATGGGGACAGAGGATCAAGAGACCCAGTACTTC.

This clonotype was counted a few times. The gene calls are TRBV15 and TRBJ2-1; 7 bases map to TRBD2. V was clipped by 3 bases and J by 4 bases; unmatched bases: 9. The germline CDR1 and CDR2 sequences are LNHNV and YYDKDF (reference sequence). The length of the CDR3 is 16 residues. This CDR3 reads CATSSPTSPVYNEQFF. The CDR3 DNA reads as TGTGCCACCAGCAGCCCGACTAGCCCGGTTTACAATGAGCAGTTCTTC.

This clonotype was seen more than once but under ten times. The chain has TRBV15 and TRBJ1-5; unclear D gene. V gave up 0 bases and J gave up 3 bases, with 15 bases separating them. The CDR3 covers 17 residues. Per germline, CDR1 LNHNV and CDR2 YYDKDF (reference sequence). The CDR3 loop reads CATSRDPDGRVNQPQHF. Here the CDR3 DNA reads TGTGCCACCAGCAGAGATCCGGACGGGCGGGTCAATCAGCCCCAGCATTTT.

This clonotype was seen only once. This chain joins TRBV5-1 and TRBJ2-7; 10 bases align to TRBD2. This CDR3 has 17 amino acids. Unmatched junction bases numbered 7, after V lost 0 bases and J lost 1 base. The germline V gene has CDR1 SGHRS and CDR2 YFSETQ. The CDR3: CASSLAGLADYSYEQYF. DNA for the CDR3: TGCGCCAGCAGCTTGGCCGGACTAGCGGACTATTCCTACGAGCAGTACTTC.

This clonotype showed up just a few times. The rearrangement uses TRBV30 and TRBJ2-1; 11 nucleotides match TRBD2. V lost 4 bases to trimming and J lost 6 bases; unmatched junction nucleotides: 8. CDR3 length equals 15 residues. From germline, CDR1 is GTSNPN and CDR2 SVGIG (reference sequence). The CDR3 protein is CAWNLLAGDGNEQFF. CDR3 coding DNA: TGTGCCTGGAACCTACTAGCGGGAGATGGCAATGAGCAGTTCTTC.

The rearrangement links TRBV11-2 to TRBJ2-4; 8 bases are shared with TRBD2. Germline V gene data show CDR1 as SGHAT and CDR2 as FQNNGV. The CDR3 is 18 residues long. The V segment lost 4 bases and the J segment 1 base; nucleotides outside the gene matches: 12. CDR3 nucleotide sequence: TGTGCCAGCAGCTCACCTCTGAGGCGGGGGGTGGCCAAAAACATTCAGTACTTC. Its protein is CASSSPLRRGVAKNIQYF.

The J gene is TRBJ1-2, the V gene TRBV6-4; 9 nucleotides line up with TRBD1. This CDR3 contains 14 residues. Germline V CDR1 and CDR2: MRHNA, SNTAGT. The J segment lost 8 bases and the V segment lost 5 bases, leaving 9 bases of the junction unmatched. The CDR3 DNA reads as TGTGCCAGCAGTCCCGGGACAGGGACCGGGGGCTACACCTTC. Its protein product is CASSPGTGTGGYTF.

In this sample, this clonotype turned up a few times. The chain carries TRBV4-1 and TRBJ1-1; D possibly corresponds to TRBD1 (5 bases). The V end lost 6 bases, the J end lost 3 bases, and 14 bases lay between the germline ends. CDR3 length: 14 residues. Germline loops: CDR1 MGHRA, CDR2 YSYEKL. The DNA of the CDR3 is TGCGCCAGCAGGCAGAGGGCGGGGCACACTGAAGCTTTCTTT. Protein product: CASRQRAGHTEAFF.

This clonotype turned up a few times. This chain connects TRBV5-6 to TRBJ2-1, with D possibly being TRBD1 (5 bases). This CDR3 spans 15 amino acids. Germline assignment: CDR1 SGHDT and CDR2 YYEEEE. V lost 0 bases and J lost 0, with 7 bases in between. The DNA for the CDR3 is TGTGCCAGCAGCTTGGGGACACTCTCCTACAATGAGCAGTTCTTC. It specifies CASSLGTLSYNEQFF. Combining the CDR3 with reference TRBV5-6 and TRBJ2-1 gives the whole variable domain DAGVTQSPTHLIKTRGQQVTLRCSPKSGHDTVSWYQQALGQGPQFIFQYYEEEERQRGNFPDRFSGHQFPNYSSELNVNALLLGDSALYLCASSLGTLSYNEQFFGPGTRLTVL.

V is TRBV7-8 and J is TRBJ2-7, with 11 bases aligning to TRBD2. V lost 3 bases and J lost 7; bases outside the gene matches: 8. Germline V lookup: CDR1 SGHVS, CDR2 FQNEAQ. The CDR3 is 15 residues long. This CDR3 is CASSFQTSGVGEQYF. The CDR3 nucleotides are TGTGCCAGCAGCTTTCAGACTAGCGGGGTGGGAGAGCAGTACTTC. Full variable domain (outside the CDR3, taken from reference TRBV7-8 and TRBJ2-7): GAGVSQSPRYKVAKRGQDVALRCDPISGHVSLFWYQQALGQGPEFLTYFQNEAQLDKSGLPSDRFFAERPEGSVSTLKIQRTQQEDSAVYLCASSFQTSGVGEQYFGPGTRLTVT.

V usage is TRBV10-3 and J usage is TRBJ2-7, with 8 bases aligning to TRBD2. This CDR3 region has 14 residues. V dropped 10 bases and J dropped 5; count of bases not matched to a gene: 13. The V gene's germline CDR1 is ENHRY and CDR2 SYGVKD. In DNA form, the CDR3 reads TGTGCCACCCTCCCCACTAGCGGAGGGAACGAGCAGTACTTC. Translation: CATLPTSGGNEQYF.

V usage is TRBV7-2 and J usage is TRBJ2-7; maybe TRBD2 (6 bases). V lost 5 bases, J lost 3 bases, and 17 bases lay in between. Germline CDR1 is SGHTA and CDR2 is FQGNSA. This CDR3 has 15 amino acids. This CDR3 is CASSPMAGSNYEQYF. CDR3 in DNA: TGTGCCAGCAGCCCAATGGCGGGGAGTAACTACGAGCAGTACTTC.

The CDR3 region has the DNA TGTGCCAGCAGAGTTAGCTCCTACGAGCAGTACTTC. Protein product: CASRVSSYEQYF. This chain connects TRBV28 to TRBJ2-7; D unresolved. The CDR3 runs 12 residues. With 6 bases removed from V and 0 bases from J, the gap between germline ends came to 6 bases. Germline loops: CDR1 MDHEN, CDR2 SYDVKM.

V gene TRBV28 combines with J gene TRBJ2-6, with 12 bases identical to TRBD1. CDR1 MDHEN and CDR2 SYDVKM come from the germline V gene. This CDR3 has 18 residues. Germline trimming cut 5 bases from V and 3 bases from J; bases unmatched to any gene: 8. The CDR3 loop is CASSGPGQGALGANVLTF. The CDR3 region has the DNA TGTGCCAGCAGTGGACCGGGACAGGGGGCGCTTGGGGCCAACGTCCTGACTTTC.

V and J are TRBV7-3 and TRBJ2-2, with 9 positions matching TRBD2. Germline values: CDR1 SGHTA, CDR2 FQGTGA. The CDR3 totals 14 residues. Trimming cost V 7 bases and J 6 bases; bases outside gene matches: 6. CDR3 amino acids: CASTHSGSSGELFF. DNA for the CDR3: TGTGCCAGCACCCATAGCGGGAGTTCCGGGGAGCTGTTTTTT.

The chain employs TRBV12-3 or TRBV12-4 and TRBJ1-6; D is ambiguous. Deletions cut 6 bases from V and 9 bases from J, with 18 bases between. This CDR3 region has 15 residues. DNA for the CDR3: TGTGCCAGCAGCCCCAGGCTCGCCCGGGCTTCACCCCTCCACTTT. Its translation: CASSPRLARASPLHF.

The CDR3 DNA follows: TGTGCCAGCAGTGAGCGGTCCGGGGGCGTAGGAGAGGGCTACACCTTC. It yields the protein CASSERSGGVGEGYTF. The chain is built from TRBV27 and TRBJ1-2, with a weak D call TRBD1 (6 bases). The germline gives CDR1 MNHEY, CDR2 SMNVEV (reference sequence). Between the trimmed V and J ends, which lost 5 bases and 8 bases, there was a span of 24 bases. The CDR3 length is 16 residues.

At least ten counts were recorded for this clonotype. The chain combines TRBV24-1 with TRBJ2-1; 7 bases match TRBD1. J was trimmed by 2 bases and V by 7 bases; bases with no gene match: 4. The CDR3 has 14 amino acids. The V gene's germline CDR1 is KGHDR and CDR2 SFDVKD. CDR3 region: CATSLTGTYNEQFF. DNA for the CDR3: TGTGCCACCAGCCTGACAGGGACCTACAATGAGCAGTTCTTC.

This sequence joins TRBV20-1 and TRBJ2-1; D possibly corresponds to TRBD2 (6 bases). The V gene lost 5 bases and the J gene lost 2 bases, with 19 bases spanning the gap. Per germline, CDR1 DFQATT and CDR2 SNEGSKA (reference sequence). The CDR3 has 16 amino acids. CDR3 nucleotide sequence: TGCAGTGCTCCATCCCCACTAGCCCTCACCTACAATGAGCAGTTCTTC. It translates to CSAPSPLALTYNEQFF.

This clonotype was observed a handful of times. The J gene is TRBJ2-3, the V gene TRBV12-3 or TRBV12-4; D may be TRBD1 or TRBD2 (6 bases each). This CDR3 comprises 13 residues. Trimming pared 8 bases from V and 2 bases from J, leaving 11 bases between. This chain's CDR3 is CASGGGNTDTQYF. CDR3 in DNA: TGTGCCAGCGGGGGCGGGAACACAGATACGCAGTATTTT.

The chain carries TRBV12-3 or TRBV12-4 and TRBJ2-3; possibly TRBD1 or TRBD2 for D (5 bases each). The V gene lost 3 bases and the J gene lost 5 bases, with 12 bases spanning the gap. The CDR3 runs 14 residues. This CDR3 reads CASSLRDLKDTQYF. The CDR3 DNA sequence: TGTGCCAGCAGTTTGAGGGACCTCAAAGATACGCAGTATTTT.

The chain has TRBV12-3 or TRBV12-4 and TRBJ2-5; no clear D. CDR3 length: 15 amino acids. V dropped 2 bases and J dropped 5 bases, with 15 bases sitting between them. The CDR3 nucleotides read TGTGCCAGCAGTTTACAGGCCACCCAGAGGGAGACCCAGTACTTC. Its protein product is CASSLQATQRETQYF.

This clonotype was seen a few times. The chain employs TRBV6-4 and TRBJ2-7, with D possibly matching TRBD2 (7 bases). Trimming removed 0 bases from V and 2 bases from J, with 14 bases in between. Looked up from germline, CDR1 is MRHNA and CDR2 is SNTAGT. The CDR3 length is 16 residues. CDR3 sequence reads: CASSDSKRDKAYEQYF. The CDR3 DNA is TGTGCCAGCAGTGACTCGAAGCGGGACAAAGCCTACGAGCAGTACTTC.

This rearrangement joins TRBV12-3 or TRBV12-4 to TRBJ2-5; 7 positions agree with TRBD2. V shed 3 bases and J 4 bases; nucleotides not matched to a gene: 5. This CDR3 region has 14 residues. CDR3 sequence reads: CASSFNPGGETQYF. The CDR3, as DNA: TGTGCCAGCAGTTTTAACCCGGGGGGAGAGACCCAGTACTTC.

The chain carries TRBV4-2 and TRBJ2-5; TRBD2 matches at 7 bases. This CDR3 region has 14 residues. Germline trimming cut 0 bases from V and 3 bases from J; bases unmatched to any gene: 1. Germline CDR1 reads LGHNA; CDR2 reads YNFKEQ. CDR3 amino acids: CASSQETSEETQYF. CDR3 bases: TGTGCCAGCAGCCAAGAAACTAGCGAAGAGACCCAGTACTTC.